These 19 T cell receptor beta chains were sequenced from one sample in a study of T cells in Graves' hyperthyroidism and ophthalmopathy (dated by TCRdb to between 2019 and 2020). Receptors were amplified or captured by multiplex PCR. The sample was run on an Illumina HiSeq 2000. The TCR beta CDR3 regions were amplified from the RNA transcripts. A first-round RT-PCR of the TCR CDR3 used the HTBI primer set with the Qiagen OneStep RT-PCR kit. Using fastp at Q25 and MiXCR, TCRdb reprocessed the public reads and kept productive beta chains. Each entry is one CDR3 protein sequence, shown with its most common DNA and genes. Across this sample there are some 600,000 distinct CDR3 sequences, with roughly 50% seen only once. The ten largest clones add up to 8.2% of the sample. The sequenced sample was peripheral blood or thyroid tissue (not recorded which). Source of these receptors: a woman between 18 and 30 years old with Graves' hyperthyroidism. Donor details come from another sample of the same person, matched by shared clones.

The genes are TRBV7-2 and TRBJ2-5, with 11 bases aligning to TRBD2. Germline CDR1 SGHTA, CDR2 FQGNSA. V shed 5 bases and J 4 bases; nucleotides not matched to a gene: 3. The CDR3 consists of 14 residues. The chain's CDR3 is CASSTSGRGETQYF. DNA for the CDR3: TGTGCCAGCAGCACTAGCGGGAGAGGAGAGACCCAGTACTTC.

The chain links TRBV5-1 to TRBJ1-2; D unresolved. CDR1 is SGHRS, CDR2 YFSETQ, per germline. V was clipped by 0 bases and J by 3 bases, with 12 bases between them. There are 15 residues in the CDR3. CDR3 in amino acids: CASSLAANPDYGYTF. The CDR3, as DNA: TGCGCCAGCAGCTTGGCCGCAAATCCCGACTATGGCTACACCTTC.

The V call is TRBV7-9, the J call TRBJ2-5; D is unresolved. CDR1 is SEHNR and CDR2 is FQNEAQ in the germline V gene (reference sequence). The CDR3 contains 14 residues. V lost 5 bases and J 4 bases, leaving 14 bases between the germline ends. This chain's CDR3 is CASSPRPPGETQYF. The CDR3 DNA follows: TGTGCCAGCAGCCCCCGTCCCCCGGGAGAGACCCAGTACTTC.

In its sample, this clonotype was seen many times. The chain is built from TRBV7-2 and TRBJ2-7; D is ambiguous. In germline, CDR1 is SGHTA, CDR2 FQGNSA. The CDR3 sequence is 12 residues long. V was shortened by 5 bases and J by 6 bases, with 11 bases between the two germline ends. CDR3 sequence: CASSITLPEQYF. The CDR3 DNA follows: TGTGCCAGCAGCATCACCCTTCCCGAGCAGTACTTC.

This clonotype was seen many times. The rearrangement links TRBV10-3 to TRBJ1-5; D is unclear. The length of the CDR3 is 13 residues. The germline V gene encodes CDR1 ENHRY and CDR2 SYGVKD. Trimming took 4 bases from V and 2 from J, leaving 6 bases between them. CDR3 sequence: CAISAEGNQPQHF. In nucleotides, the CDR3 is TGTGCCATCAGTGCGGAGGGCAATCAGCCCCAGCATTTT.

The V and J genes are TRBV25-1 and TRBJ2-5; TRBD1 matches at 10 bases. There are 15 residues in the CDR3. Looked up from germline, CDR1 is MGHDK and CDR2 is SYGVNS. Germline trimming cut 8 bases from V and 4 bases from J; bases unmatched to any gene: 10. The CDR3 nucleotides read TGTGCCAGCGCGACAGGGGGCGGATGGGGAGAGACCCAGTACTTC. This translates into CASATGGGWGETQYF.

V usage is TRBV7-2 and J usage is TRBJ1-1, with D possibly being TRBD1 (5 bases). CDR1 is SGHTA, CDR2 FQGNSA, per germline. V lost 5 bases and J 0 bases, leaving 16 bases between the germline ends. This CDR3 region has 16 residues. The CDR3 region is CASSPVGGTMNTEAFF. Written as DNA, the CDR3 is TGTGCCAGCAGCCCGGTGGGGGGTACGATGAACACTGAAGCTTTCTTT.

This clonotype has ten or more counts. Written as DNA, the CDR3 is TGTGCCAGCAGCTTCTCCTACGAGCAGTACTTC. Protein sequence: CASSFSYEQYF. This chain links TRBV7-9 with TRBJ2-7; D is ambiguous. Trimming took 3 bases from V and 0 from J, leaving 0 bases between them. The CDR3 extends over 11 amino acids. From germline, CDR1 is SEHNR and CDR2 FQNEAQ (reference sequence).

A word on this clonotype: Germline and junction disagree at one end, which may indicate a read error. The J gene is TRBJ2-7, the V gene TRBV6-5; no clear D. CDR3 length: 11 residues. CDR1 is MNHEY, CDR2 SVGAGI, per germline. The CDR3 here is CAISYIGEQYF. The CDR3 DNA sequence: TGTGCCATCAGTTACATCGGCGAGCAGTACTTC.

This clonotype was picked up a small number of times. V usage is TRBV6-5 and J usage is TRBJ1-5; D unclear. The germline V gene encodes CDR1 MNHEY and CDR2 SVGAGI. V was clipped by 8 bases and J by 5 bases, with 13 bases between them. This CDR3 has 13 amino acids. DNA of the CDR3: TGTGCCAGCGGAGAGGGTACGGATCAGCCCCAGCATTTT. Protein sequence: CASGEGTDQPQHF.

The chain couples TRBV14 to TRBJ1-4; D is perhaps TRBD1 (5 bases). V lost 7 bases and J 6 bases, leaving 18 bases between the germline ends. The CDR3 loop spans 15 amino acids. Germline CDR1 SGHDN, CDR2 FVKESK. The DNA for the CDR3 is TGTGCCAGCACCACGGAGTTGGGACGGGATGAAAAACTGTTTTTT. Amino acid sequence: CASTTELGRDEKLFF.

On this clonotype itself: Being one base from a much bigger clone, this may be a read error. The rearrangement joins TRBV7-6 to TRBJ2-7; TRBD1 matches at 7 bases. CDR3 size: 13 residues. CDR1 is SGHVS, CDR2 FNYEAQ, per germline. CDR3 DNA sequence: TGTGCTAGCAGCCCTCAAACAGGGGACGAGCAGTACTTC. It translates to CASSPQTGDEQYF.

The J gene is TRBJ2-7, the V gene TRBV2; 9 positions match TRBD2. V lost 6 bases to trimming and J lost 0 bases; unmatched junction nucleotides: 12. Germline-derived CDR1 and CDR2 are SNHLY and FYNNEI. This CDR3 has 17 residues. The CDR3 spells CASSGRGSGRTSYEQYF. In DNA form, the CDR3 reads TGTGCCAGCAGCGGCCGTGGAAGCGGGAGGACCTCCTACGAGCAGTACTTC.

This clonotype was seen only a few times. This chain links TRBV19 with TRBJ1-5; 7 bases align to TRBD1. Germline V CDR1 and CDR2: LNHDA, SQIVND (reference sequence). This CDR3 is built from 13 residues. The junction had 9 bases not matched to a gene; V was cut back by 9 bases and J by 7 bases. CDR3 DNA: TGTGCCAGGAGGGGGCAGGGAAGACAGCCCCAGCATTTT. This codes for CARRGQGRQPQHF.

V and J are TRBV6-6 and TRBJ2-7, with unresolved D. Germline lookup yields CDR1 MNHNY and CDR2 SVGAGI (reference sequence). The ends were cut back, 2 bases at V and 3 bases at J, with 8 bases in the middle. The CDR3 is made up of 13 amino acids. The CDR3 reads CASSYGMDYEQYF. In DNA form, the CDR3 reads TGTGCCAGCAGTTACGGAATGGACTACGAGCAGTACTTC.

This clonotype was seen a handful of times. The genes are TRBV19 and TRBJ1-1; D unclear. Trimming cost V 7 bases and J 4 bases, with 7 bases left between them. Germline values: CDR1 LNHDA, CDR2 SQIVND (reference sequence). CDR3 length: 11 residues. In DNA form, the CDR3 reads TGTGCCAGTAAACGGGGCACTGAAGCTTTCTTT. Protein: CASKRGTEAFF.

The rearrangement joins TRBV15 to TRBJ2-7; no firm D call. CDR1 and CDR2 (germline): LNHNV, YYDKDF (reference sequence). The CDR3 is 14 residues long. Trimming cost V 2 bases and J 3 bases, with 11 bases left between them. The CDR3 nucleotides read TGTGCCACCAGCAGACCTCAGGCCCTCTACGAGCAGTACTTC. Residues: CATSRPQALYEQYF.

This clonotype has more than one count but fewer than ten. The J gene is TRBJ1-2, the V gene TRBV5-1; no firm D call. The V end lost 4 bases, the J end lost 2 bases, and 9 bases lay between the germline ends. Germline V lookup: CDR1 SGHRS, CDR2 YFSETQ. The CDR3 length is 13 residues. The chain's CDR3 is CASSIDNNYGYTF. CDR3 coding DNA: TGCGCCAGCAGCATTGACAACAACTATGGCTACACCTTC.

The J gene is TRBJ1-2, the V gene TRBV15; tentative D call: TRBD1 (5 bases). The germline V gene has CDR1 LNHNV and CDR2 YYDKDF (reference sequence). Trimming took off 0 bases at V and 8 bases at J, with 13 bases between the two ends. The length of the CDR3 is 14 residues. As DNA, the CDR3 is TGTGCCACCAGCAGAGATCCCAGGGATGGAGGCTACACCTTC. Amino acids: CATSRDPRDGGYTF.